The source of this T cell receptor (beta chain) is a study of blood T cell repertoires in COVID-19. The germline gives CDR1 MNHEY, CDR2 SMNVEV (reference sequence). J lost 10 bases, V lost 8 bases, and 6 bases had no gene match. The CDR3 loop spans 13 amino acids. TCRdb's copy holds only in-frame clones and misses some; the assay was immunoSEQ multiplex PCR. The repertoire holds roughly 280,000 clones, with around 83% as singletons. Sequenced input: peripheral blood. This chain uses TRBV27 with TRBJ1-6, with 9 bases that match TRBD1. This TCR derives from a man aged 18 to 29 with active or convalescent COVID-19. CDR3 bases: TGTGCCAGCGGTCGGGACAGGGAATCACCCCTCCACTTT. Translating it yields CASGRDRESPLHF.